Below, 8 T cell receptor beta chains from the same sample are listed, as sequenced in a study of blood T cell repertoires in COVID-19. This table comes from immunoSEQ multiplex PCR, and its TCRdb copy is limited to in-frame clones, with some not included. The sample shows around 290,000 clones, 65% to 90% of them seen only once. The sample was peripheral blood. The origin of the receptors is a woman in her sixties or seventies with COVID-19, enrolled during active disease.

The V and J genes are TRBV9 and TRBJ2-7, with D perhaps TRBD1 (5 bases). Trimming took off 3 bases at V and 2 bases at J, with 12 bases between the two ends. Germline V gene sequence: CDR1 SGDLS, CDR2 YYNGEE. The CDR3 consists of 14 residues. The CDR3: CASSAQTDAYEQYF. As DNA, the CDR3 is TGTGCCAGCAGCGCTCAGACAGATGCCTACGAGCAGTACTTC. The full variable domain, completed using reference TRBV9 and TRBJ2-7, is DSGVTQTPKHLITATGQRVTLRCSPRSGDLSVYWYQQSLDQGLQFLIQYYNGEERAKGNILERFSAQQFPDLHSELNLSSLELGDSALYFCASSAQTDAYEQYFGPGTRLTVT.

CDR3 DNA: TGTGCCTGGAGACACACAGGGGATAGAACTGAAGCTTTCTTT. It codes for CAWRHTGDRTEAFF. The V call is TRBV30, the J call TRBJ1-1; TRBD1 aligns across 7 bases. This CDR3 is 14 amino acids long. Germline CDR1 is GTSNPN and CDR2 is SVGIG (reference sequence). Trimming removed 3 bases from V and 5 bases from J; junction bases left unmatched: 9.

J is TRBJ1-2 and V is TRBV7-2, with 9 bases matching TRBD1. Germline V gene data show CDR1 as SGHTA and CDR2 as FQGNSA. After removal of 5 bases from V and 10 bases from J, the junction contained 11 bases not matched to a gene. There are 14 residues in the CDR3. The CDR3: CASSEHRDREDYTF. Written as DNA, the CDR3 is TGTGCCAGCAGCGAACACCGGGACAGGGAAGACTACACCTTC.

The chain combines TRBV28 with TRBJ1-3; possibly TRBD1 for D (5 bases). V was pared by 0 bases and J by 4 bases, with 16 bases between. Per the germline V gene, CDR1 is MDHEN and CDR2 is SYDVKM. This CDR3 comprises 17 residues. CDR3 nucleotide sequence: TGTGCCAGCAGTTTATGGGGCGGGACTCAGAGGGGAAACACCATATATTTT. It specifies CASSLWGGTQRGNTIYF.

This clone was recorded once. V usage is TRBV2 and J usage is TRBJ2-7; 9 bases agree with TRBD2. The CDR3 runs 14 residues. Per germline, CDR1 SNHLY and CDR2 FYNNEI. The V gene end was trimmed by 7 bases and the J gene end by 0 bases; junction bases not matched to a gene: 4. CDR3 region: CASTLAGASYEQYF. Written as DNA, the CDR3 is TGTGCCAGCACTTTAGCGGGGGCCTCCTACGAGCAGTACTTC. Together with reference TRBV2 and TRBJ2-7, the CDR3 gives the full variable domain: EPEVTQTPSHQVTQMGQEVILRCVPISNHLYFYWYRQILGQKVEFLVSFYNNEISEKSEIFDDQFSVERPDGSNFTLKIRSTKLEDSAMYFCASTLAGASYEQYFGPGTRLTVT.

The chain uses TRBV29-1 and TRBJ2-1, with 7 nucleotides matching TRBD1. This CDR3 spans 14 amino acids. Looked up from germline, CDR1 is SQVTM and CDR2 is ANQGSEA. The V segment lost 6 bases and the J segment 1 base; nucleotides outside the gene matches: 6. The CDR3 protein is CSVIRTGSYNEQFF. The CDR3 DNA sequence: TGCAGCGTGATTCGGACAGGATCCTACAATGAGCAGTTCTTC.

V and J are TRBV11-2 and TRBJ1-4, with TRBD1 matching over 9 bases. Per the germline V gene, CDR1 is SGHAT and CDR2 is FQNNGV. J was trimmed by 5 bases and V by 5 bases; bases with no gene match: 3. This CDR3 has 14 residues. CDR3 loop: CASSPGTGNEKLFF. CDR3 coding DNA: TGTGCCAGCAGCCCGGGGACAGGGAATGAAAAACTGTTTTTT. The full variable domain, in which reference TRBV11-2 and TRBJ1-4 provide the parts outside the CDR3, is EAGVAQSPRYKIIEKRQSVAFWCNPISGHATLYWYQQILGQGPKLLIQFQNNGVVDDSQLPKDRFSAERLKGVDSTLKIQPAKLEDSAVYLCASSPGTGNEKLFFGSGTQLSVL.

This chain joins TRBV4-2 and TRBJ2-2; no clear D. V was cut by 0 bases and J by 0 bases, with 8 bases left in between. Per germline, CDR1 LGHNA and CDR2 YNFKEQ. The CDR3 extends over 16 amino acids. The CDR3 loop reads CASSQESSTNTGELFF. The CDR3 nucleotides are TGTGCCAGCAGCCAAGAATCGAGTACGAACACCGGGGAGCTGTTTTTT.